This record looks at one T cell receptor (beta chain) sequence and its context. The clone's antigen remains unknown. No base quality information exists; no much larger clone differs at one position. Library generation was performed with the immunoSEQ multiplex PCR assay. A mixture of 60 forward primers for TCR Vbeta segments and 13 reverse primers for TCR Jbeta segments was used in the multiplex PCR. Amplification of the CDR3 region of rearranged TCR beta genes was performed with a multiplex PCR assay on genomic DNA. On the Illumina HiSeq System, the amplified TCR beta libraries were sequenced as 87-base-pair reads. In the original analysis: In a later analysis, tens of millions of unique TCR beta chains were counted across the approximately 640 repertoires, and approximately 9.9 million of these chains were shared by at least two donors. Raw reads were error-corrected and collapsed into unique sequences with a nearest-neighbor algorithm that merged closely related sequences to remove PCR and sequencing errors. Alignment of CDR3 sequences to IMGT reference sequences was used to assign V, D and J gene segments. For a sequence to be retained, at least a six-nucleotide match to both a V gene segment and a J gene segment was required. Rearrangements were classified as productive when the CDR3 lacked stop codons and remained in frame with V and J, and all other rearrangements were classified as non-productive. Following IMGT convention, CDR3 was defined as the stretch from the second conserved V-encoded cysteine to the conserved J-encoded phenylalanine. Sequences without an unambiguous match to a single V gene segment were excluded from the earlier analysis of almost 600 of the donors. An earlier analysis of around 600 of the donors classified V segments as functional when productive rearrangements were above 56.7% and as segregating when the standard deviation between donors was above 5%. A statistical classification framework was built for diagnosing cytomegalovirus status from the catalog of TCR beta chain sequences. A later analysis assigned V and J genes by comparing TCR nucleotide sequences with IMGT/GENE-DB human TR gene sequences. A later analysis assigned CDR3 sequences and most-parsimonious VDJ recombination scenarios with the TCRdist pipeline. In a later analysis, every TCR beta chain was defined by the combination of its CDR3 amino acid sequence and its V-gene family, and reads without a unique V-gene family were dropped. In a later analysis, a few hundred highly shared, low-generation-probability nucleotide sequences were removed to address suspected cross-contamination and a sequencing artifact. In a later analysis, a clonal expansion index was calculated for each public chain from normalized within-repertoire ranks of inferred template counts. In a later analysis, generation probabilities were computed using a VDJ recombination model fitted to out-of-frame rearrangements, and the results were checked against IGoR. In a later analysis, TCR-TCR, TCR-HLA and TCR-CMV co-occurrence was scored with hypergeometric tests, and a repertoire-size bias correction was applied to TCR pairs. To estimate false discovery rates, a later analysis permuted the HLA or CMV assignments 20 times. In a later analysis, co-occurring TCRs were grouped using DBSCAN, with TCRdist sequence similarity added in when clustering inside HLA-allele-positive subsets. For co-occurrence clustering, repertoires with fewer than 30,000 or more than 120,000 public chains were excluded, along with four or five repertoires with anomalous nucleotide sharing. The table was pulled from immuneACCESS by TCRdb, which kept in-frame rearrangements only. Such tables lose some clones; where checked, under half of the loss comes from unresolved V genes, and the rest has no known cause. V and J calls and clone size are copied from that table; D and trimming were computed from the DNA. This sample has some 150,000 clones in its table, and approximately 80% of those were observed once. The biggest ten clones account for 13% of the sample.

The cohort was made up of several hundred healthy bone marrow donors. At the time of sampling, all cohort members were nominally healthy, though unrecorded immune exposures were likely present. The donor tested CMV seronegative, placing the donor among the 350 to 400 seronegative members of the cohort. Every donor gave a peripheral blood sample, and the peripheral blood mononuclear cells from that sample were used for TCR beta sequencing. The Qiagen DNeasy Blood Extraction Kit was used to extract genomic DNA from the blood cell samples. This entry belongs to a study of cytomegalovirus exposure and HLA in healthy donors (dated by TCRdb to 2015 to 2018). Background on the whole study: In an earlier analysis of several hundred of the donors, 276 Gb of sequence data and 90 million to 120 million unique TCR beta sequences from 180 million or so T cells were reported. An early release covering over 500 HLA-typed donors comprised 250 to 350 gigabases of sequencing data and 65 million to 100 million unique TCR sequences. Among the roughly 400 genotyped donors, approximately 81% belonged to the genetic ancestry cluster associated with self-reported Caucasian donors. The study was designed to test whether signatures of past pathogen exposure could be identified by cataloging public T cell receptors. The T cell repertoires of 670 or so subjects were profiled by immunosequencing and related to cytomegalovirus serostatus. A separate validation cohort of roughly 120 different subjects was used in addition to the 666-subject first cohort. To predict cytomegalovirus infection status, the study combined high-throughput TCR immunosequencing, statistical association of individual TCRs with disease status, and machine learning. A later analysis re-examined previously published TCR beta repertoires from about 700 donors and added high-resolution HLA genotyping to investigate patterns of TCR occurrence. Rather than drawing on any new phenotypic data, the later analysis identified candidate immune exposures from TCR beta sequences and the way those sequences occurred across donors. In an earlier analysis of 587 of the donors, high-throughput TCR beta sequencing was used to judge whether each TCR beta V gene segment behaved as functional or pseudogenic. Alongside the repertoire data, information on donor age, sex, ethnicity and CMV serostatus was compiled. A later genetic analysis took genome-wide SNP genotypes for about three fifths of the 666 donors and used that subset as a discovery cohort. Every discovery cohort repertoire had been produced on one sequencing platform. HLA typing covered class I and class II loci at four-digit resolution. Typing coverage differed by locus: A, B, C, DRB1 and DQB1 were typed in about 629-640 donors, DQA1 in 500 to 550, DPA1 in 600 to 610, and DPB1 in just under 490. A few DR-DQ haplotypes were treated as single units for association and clustering because of strong linkage in the cohort. On average, 235,054 unique TCR beta nucleotide sequences were sequenced per donor among about 400 genotyped donors of the cohort, with 15% to 20% of those sequences being non-productive.

Measured from the cysteine to the phenylalanine, the CDR3 is 14 residues long. CDR3 DNA is the only sequence kept; it has 42 bases, read in frame from the first base. Trimming takes 3 bases off V and 2 bases off J; junction bases not matched to a gene: 2. The germline V gene provides CDR1 SGHRS and CDR2 YFSETQ. General conclusions and limits of the study: V-gene and J-gene trimming of TCR beta chains was associated with a missense DCLRE1C variant in a later genetic analysis, and the association was replicated in an independent cohort. Assigning TCR associations to individual alleles was difficult when HLA alleles, especially DR and DQ, strongly co-occurred. According to the authors, the approach could potentially be generalized to other disease states and immunological phenotypes. According to a later analysis, most CMV-associated TCR beta chains appeared to be HLA-restricted, and the HLA associations seemed to be driven largely by CMV exposure. Because HLA typing was missing for some donors at each locus, association tests included only the typed subset. Sequencing depth was assumed to be roughly uniform across donors in the presence/absence analyses, though that assumption may not hold. A further reported finding was that TCR beta sequences accurately predicted the HLA-A and HLA-B alleles for most subjects in the first cohort. A few of the identified cytomegalovirus-associated TCR beta chains were confirmed in vitro to be specific for cytomegalovirus antigens. While some public TCRs were present in many individuals, most TCR sequences turned up only very rarely across donors. In the study, some 180 TCR beta chains were listed as associated with cytomegalovirus. In a later analysis, 15,000 to 20,000 TCR beta sequences were associated with specific HLA alleles at a false discovery rate of 0.05. Correlated functional status among segregating V segments might reflect linkage disequilibrium, but an unknown experimental factor could not be ruled out. A later analysis found that TCR association rates varied across HLA loci, with DRB1 alleles showing the most associated TCRs and HLA-C alleles the fewest. According to a later analysis, parvovirus B19, influenza, CMV and Epstein-Barr virus appeared linked to several top co-occurrence clusters. Seventeen rarely observed V segments, including chromosome 9 orphons, were excluded from the earlier analysis of about 600 of the donors because counts were too low. A later genetic analysis reported fewer N-insertions in productive TCRs among donors in an Asian-associated ancestry cluster than the approximately 670-donor mean. An earlier analysis of around 600 of the donors showed that most TCR beta V segments appeared in productive rearrangements either about 90% or about 30% of the time, which broadly matched IMGT annotations. In a later analysis, HLA-associated TCR beta chains showed more clonal expansion and lower generation probabilities than non-associated chains that were equally common. Because the 87-base-pair reads could not distinguish some IMGT-functional V segments, including TRBV6-2 and TRBV6-3, those segments were excluded. Cytomegalovirus status was reported to be diagnosed by the classifier with high specificity and sensitivity in both the original and validation cohorts. The cohort was sequenced for TCR beta chains only, and without alpha or paired-chain data the features that could be detected were limited. Immune exposure information for the cohort was limited to CMV serostatus. A cluster of highly shared sequence variants was judged likely to represent a technical artifact of the sequencing pipeline.

The V gene is TRBV5-1 and the J gene is TRBJ2-5; 9 central bases correspond to TRBD2. Sequenced material: PBMCs. The sequence was collected from a woman aged 45-59 years in good health and CMV-seronegative. The CDR3 protein: CASSSSGVQETQYF. The DNA reads TGCGCCAGCAGCTCTAGCGGGGTGCAAGAGACCCAGTACTTC.